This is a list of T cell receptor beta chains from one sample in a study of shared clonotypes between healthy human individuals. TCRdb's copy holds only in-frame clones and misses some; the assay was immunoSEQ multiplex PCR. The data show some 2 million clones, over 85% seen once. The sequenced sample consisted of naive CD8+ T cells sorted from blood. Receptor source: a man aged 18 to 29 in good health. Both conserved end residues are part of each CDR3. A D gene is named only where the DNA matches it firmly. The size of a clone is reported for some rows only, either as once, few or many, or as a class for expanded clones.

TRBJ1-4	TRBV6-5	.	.	TGTGCCAGCAGTTACTCGAGATCCCAGCGTGAAAAACTGTTTTTT	CASSYSRSQREKLFF
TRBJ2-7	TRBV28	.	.	TGTGCCAGCAGTTTAGTCTCGGAGGCCTACGAGCAGTACTTC	CASSLVSEAYEQYF
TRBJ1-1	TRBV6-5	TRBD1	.	TGTGCCAGCAGACCGACAGGGGAGGAGTACACTGAAGCTTTCTTT	CASRPTGEEYTEAFF
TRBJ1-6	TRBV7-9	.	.	TGTGCCAGCAGCTTAGTCACAGGCAGTTATAATTCACCCCTCCACTTT	CASSLVTGSYNSPLHF
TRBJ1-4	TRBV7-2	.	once	TGTGCCAGCAGCTTAGTAGCCAGTGACCAGGGGTACGATATAGGAAAACTGTTTTTT	CASSLVASDQGYDIGKLFF
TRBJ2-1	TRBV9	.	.	TGTGCCAGCAGCGTAGGGGGGGATGGCTCCTACAATGAGCAGTTCTTC	CASSVGGDGSYNEQFF
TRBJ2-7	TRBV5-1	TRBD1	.	TGCGCCAGCAGCTTGGGACAGGGTAATTCCTACGAGCAGTACTTC	CASSLGQGNSYEQYF
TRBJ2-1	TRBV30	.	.	TGTGCCTGGACCCAAGCTAGTAACGATGAGCAGTTCTTC	CAWTQASNDEQFF
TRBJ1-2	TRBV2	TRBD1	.	TGTGCCAACAAACCGGGACAGGGAAACTATGGCTACACCTTC	CANKPGQGNYGYTF
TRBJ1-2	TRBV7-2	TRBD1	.	TGTGCCAGCAGCCCTCCCCAGGACAGGGGCCGGTTGTTTGAGGGCTACACCTTC	CASSPPQDRGRLFEGYTF
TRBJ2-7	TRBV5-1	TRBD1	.	TGCGCCAGCAGCTTGCTGGGACAGGGGAGGGAAGGGGCCTCCTACGAGCAGTACTTC	CASSLLGQGREGASYEQYF
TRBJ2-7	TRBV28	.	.	TGTGCCAGCAGTCCCTCCCCCTACGAGCAGTACTTC	CASSPSPYEQYF
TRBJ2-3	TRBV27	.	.	TGTGCCAGCGGCTGGCTCACAGATACGCAGTATTTT	CASGWLTDTQYF
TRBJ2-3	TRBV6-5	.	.	TGTGCCAGCGCGCAGGGTTGGGTTGGCGATACGCAGTATTTT	CASAQGWVGDTQYF
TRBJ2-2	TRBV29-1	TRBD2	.	TGCAGCGTTGTGCTAGCGGGAAACACCGGGGAGCTGTTTTTT	CSVVLAGNTGELFF
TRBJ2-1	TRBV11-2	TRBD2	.	TGTGCCAGCAACCTGAGGGGACTAGCGGGCTACAATGAGCAGTTCTTC	CASNLRGLAGYNEQFF
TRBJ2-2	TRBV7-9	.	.	TGTGCCAGCAGCTTAGAACAGGGTACCACCGGGGAGCTGTTTTTT	CASSLEQGTTGELFF
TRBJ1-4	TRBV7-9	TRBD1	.	TGTGCCAGCAGCCCCGACAGGGTTGCCGAAAAACTGTTTTTT	CASSPDRVAEKLFF
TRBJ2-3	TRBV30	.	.	TGTGCCTGGAGGTACGACGACGGGGATACGCAGTATTTT	CAWRYDDGDTQYF
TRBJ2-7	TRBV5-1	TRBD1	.	TGCGCCAGCAGTGTTCTGGACAGGGACTCCTACGAGCAGTACTTC	CASSVLDRDSYEQYF
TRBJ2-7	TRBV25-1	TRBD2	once	TGTGCCAGCCGAACTAGCGGGAGTAGCGACGAGCAGTACTTC	CASRTSGSSDEQYF
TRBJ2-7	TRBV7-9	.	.	TGTGCCAGCAGCTTCCTAAAGGCGAAAATGGACGAGCAGTACTTC	CASSFLKAKMDEQYF
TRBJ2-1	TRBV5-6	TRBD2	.	TGTGCCAGCAGCCGTGGACTAGCGGGGTTCGGTGAGCAGTTCTTC	CASSRGLAGFGEQFF
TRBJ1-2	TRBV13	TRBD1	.	TGTGCCAGCAGCTCCCAGGGGGGTTATGGCTACACCTTC	CASSSQGGYGYTF
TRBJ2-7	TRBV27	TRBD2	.	TGTGCCAGCAGTTTAAGCGGGGGTTACGAGCAGTACTTC	CASSLSGGYEQYF
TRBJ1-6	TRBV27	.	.	TGTGCCAGCCGTCAACAGCAGGAAAGCTCCTATAATTCACCCCTCCACTTT	CASRQQQESSYNSPLHF
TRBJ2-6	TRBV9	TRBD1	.	TGTGCCAGCAGCGGACAGGGGTTTAGCTCTGGGGCCAACGTCCTGACTTTC	CASSGQGFSSGANVLTF
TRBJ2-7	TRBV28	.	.	TGTGCCAGCACCGCTATCGGGACAGCCTGGGGGGACTTC	CASTAIGTAWGDF
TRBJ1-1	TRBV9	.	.	TGTGCCAGCAGCGTAGTCCTGAGTACGACTGAAGCTTTCTTT	CASSVVLSTTEAFF
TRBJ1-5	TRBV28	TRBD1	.	TGTGCCAGTTCCAGGCCGGGACAGGGACAATATAGCAATCAGCCCCAGCATTTT	CASSRPGQGQYSNQPQHF
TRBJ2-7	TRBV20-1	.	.	TGCAGTGCGTGGGACCCCCCGGAGCAGTACTTC	CSAWDPPEQYF
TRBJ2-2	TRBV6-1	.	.	TGTGCCAGCAGTGAAGTTACAGGGCGATACACCGGGGAGCTGTTTTTT	CASSEVTGRYTGELFF
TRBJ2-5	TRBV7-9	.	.	TGTGCCAGCAGCTTCTTGGACTCTCAAGAGACCCAGTACTTC	CASSFLDSQETQYF
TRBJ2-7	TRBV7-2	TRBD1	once	TGTGCCAGCAGCTTACAGGACAGGGGGCGACTAACGGACGAGCAGTACTTC	CASSLQDRGRLTDEQYF
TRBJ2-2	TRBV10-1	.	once	TGCGCCAGTGGGGTGACAAGCACCGGGGAGCTGTTTTTT	CASGVTSTGELFF
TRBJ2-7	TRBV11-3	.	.	TGTGCCAGCAGCTTAGAACTCCCGGACGAGCAGTACTTC	CASSLELPDEQYF
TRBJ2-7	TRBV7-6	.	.	TGTGCCAGCAGCTTTGGGGACATCTCCTACGAGCAGTACTTC	CASSFGDISYEQYF
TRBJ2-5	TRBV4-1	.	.	TGCGCCAGCAGCCTTGTGCGCGCAGAGGGAGAGACCCAGTACTTC	CASSLVRAEGETQYF
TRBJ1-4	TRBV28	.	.	TGTGCCAGCAGTCTGGTCAGGGAAATTGAAAAACTGTTTTTT	CASSLVREIEKLFF
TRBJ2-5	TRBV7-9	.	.	TGTGCCAGCAGCTCGAGCGGCTCGGATCAAGAGACCCAGTACTTC	CASSSSGSDQETQYF
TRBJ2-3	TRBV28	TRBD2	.	TGTGCCAGCAGTCCCTGGACTAGCGGTCCCACAGATACGCAGTATTTT	CASSPWTSGPTDTQYF
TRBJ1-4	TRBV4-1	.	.	TGCGCCAGCAGCCAAGAGGACGGGAATGAAAAACTGTTTTTT	CASSQEDGNEKLFF
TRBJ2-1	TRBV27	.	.	TGTGCCAGCAGTTTAAGAGGTCCTTCCTACAATGAGCAGTTCTTC	CASSLRGPSYNEQFF
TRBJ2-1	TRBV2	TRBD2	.	TGTGCCACCAGCAGGCAGAGCTCTAGCGGGAGGGAGCAGTTCTTC	CATSRQSSSGREQFF
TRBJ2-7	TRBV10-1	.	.	TGCGCCAGCAGTGAGTCGTGGGGACCTAACTACGAGCAGTACTTC	CASSESWGPNYEQYF
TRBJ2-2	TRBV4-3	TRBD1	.	TGCGCCAGCAGCCAATCGGGACAGGGGCACACCGGGGAGCTGTTTTTT	CASSQSGQGHTGELFF
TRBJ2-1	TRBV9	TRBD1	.	TGTGCCAGCAGCGCGCGGACAGGGGATTACAATGAGCAGTTCTTC	CASSARTGDYNEQFF